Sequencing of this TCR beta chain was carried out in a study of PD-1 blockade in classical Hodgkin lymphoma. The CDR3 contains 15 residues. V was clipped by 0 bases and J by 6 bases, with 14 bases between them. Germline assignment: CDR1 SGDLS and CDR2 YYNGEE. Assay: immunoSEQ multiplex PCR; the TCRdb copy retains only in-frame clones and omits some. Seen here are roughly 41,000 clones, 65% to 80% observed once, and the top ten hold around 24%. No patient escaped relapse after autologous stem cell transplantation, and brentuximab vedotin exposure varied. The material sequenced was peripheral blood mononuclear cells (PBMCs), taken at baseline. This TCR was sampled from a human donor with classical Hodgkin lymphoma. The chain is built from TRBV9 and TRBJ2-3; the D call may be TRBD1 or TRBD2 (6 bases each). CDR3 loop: CASSVAVVGGDTQYF. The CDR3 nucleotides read TGTGCCAGCAGCGTAGCTGTAGTGGGGGGCGATACGCAGTATTTT.